The 12 T cell receptor beta chains reported below all come from one sample, sequenced in a study of blood T cell repertoires in COVID-19. Generated by immunoSEQ multiplex PCR, the TCRdb table keeps only in-frame clones and is missing some. The table records around 80,000 clones, around 80% of them present only once. Sequencing used peripheral blood. The receptors derive from a woman of 80 years or more with acute or convalescent COVID-19.

The rearrangement links TRBV24-1 to TRBJ2-3, with TRBD1 identical over 12 bases. V was clipped by 3 bases and J by 4 bases; unmatched bases: 4. Germline V CDR1 and CDR2: KGHDR, SFDVKD. There are 16 residues in the CDR3. Here the CDR3 DNA reads TGTGCCACCAGTGATAGGGGACAGGGGGCCGCAGATACGCAGTATTTT. It translates to CATSDRGQGAADTQYF.

The genes are TRBV15 and TRBJ2-2, with D unresolved. Germline CDR1 reads LNHNV; CDR2 reads YYDKDF (reference sequence). V was shortened by 0 bases and J by 0 bases, with 14 bases between the two germline ends. The length of the CDR3 is 18 residues. CDR3 amino acids: CATSRDSVLASNTGELFF. The DNA for the CDR3 is TGTGCCACCAGCAGAGACTCGGTGTTAGCTTCGAACACCGGGGAGCTGTTTTTT. Complete variable domain (other parts from reference TRBV15 and TRBJ2-2): DAMVIQNPRYQVTQFGKPVTLSCSQTLNHNVMYWYQQKSSQAPKLLFHYYDKDFNNEADTPDNFQSRRPNTSFCFLDIRSPGLGDTAMYLCATSRDSVLASNTGELFFGEGSRLTVL.

The chain couples TRBV9 to TRBJ1-2; 9 bases line up with TRBD1. Germline lookup yields CDR1 SGDLS and CDR2 YYNGEE. CDR3 length: 14 amino acids. V was pared by 4 bases and J by 4 bases, with 5 bases of the junction left unmatched. This CDR3 is CASSQGQGPYGYTF. CDR3 DNA sequence: TGTGCCAGCAGCCAGGGACAGGGTCCCTATGGCTACACCTTC.

This chain uses TRBV2 with TRBJ2-7; a possible D gene is TRBD2 (5 bases). This CDR3 spans 11 amino acids. V was pared by 8 bases and J by 2 bases, with 7 bases between. Germline V gives CDR1 SNHLY, CDR2 FYNNEI. The CDR3 reads CASGLAYEQYF. The CDR3 nucleotides are TGTGCCAGCGGACTGGCCTACGAGCAGTACTTC. Filled out from reference TRBV2 and TRBJ2-7, the complete variable domain reads EPEVTQTPSHQVTQMGQEVILRCVPISNHLYFYWYRQILGQKVEFLVSFYNNEISEKSEIFDDQFSVERPDGSNFTLKIRSTKLEDSAMYFCASGLAYEQYFGPGTRLTVT.

The chain joins TRBV6-1 to TRBJ1-2; D is uncertain. V was clipped by 4 bases and J by 2 bases, with 20 bases between them. The CDR3 runs 17 residues. Germline V gene lookup returns CDR1 MNHNS and CDR2 SASEGT. The CDR3 DNA follows: TGTGCCAGCAGTGGTAAAGGGAGGGTGCAAGGGAACTATGGCTACACCTTC. Protein: CASSGKGRVQGNYGYTF.

This clone was detected only once. The chain combines TRBV28 with TRBJ1-2; 10 nucleotides line up with TRBD1. V trimming: 5 bases; J trimming: 6 bases; junction bases outside the gene matches: 9. The CDR3 consists of 15 residues. Germline V gene data show CDR1 as MDHEN and CDR2 as SYDVKM. The CDR3, as DNA: TGTGCCAGCAGTCTATTGACAGGGGGCTCCGATGGCTACACCTTC. Protein sequence: CASSLLTGGSDGYTF.

With respect to this clone: An end of the junction does not agree with germline; a read error may underlie this. This chain links TRBV6-1 with TRBJ2-5; D is possibly TRBD2 (6 bases). The CDR3 runs to 15 residues. The V gene's germline CDR1 is MNHNS and CDR2 SASEGT. The CDR3 DNA is TGTGCCTGCAGTGATGTAGGACTAAAGCAAGAGACCCAGTACTTC. This gives the protein CACSDVGLKQETQYF.

The V and J genes are TRBV30 and TRBJ1-6; TRBD1 matches at 8 bases. Unmatched junction bases numbered 11, after V lost 1 base and J lost 6 bases. Germline CDR1 is GTSNPN and CDR2 is SVGIG (reference sequence). The CDR3 is 17 residues long. CDR3 region: CAWSARDRGISNSPLHF. The CDR3 coding sequence is TGTGCCTGGAGTGCTCGCGACAGGGGTATAAGTAATTCACCCCTCCACTTT.

The chain uses TRBV6-5 and TRBJ1-1; D call uncertain. Germline-derived CDR1 and CDR2 are MNHEY and SVGAGI. This CDR3 region has 14 residues. Trimming removed 6 bases from V and 1 base from J, with 12 bases in between. CDR3 in DNA: TGTGCCAGCAGGCCAGACATATCGAACACTGAAGCTTTCTTT. This sequence encodes CASRPDISNTEAFF.

The table lists this clone with a few counts. The rearrangement uses TRBV3-1 (or the pseudogene TRBV3-2) and TRBJ1-3, with a weak D call TRBD1 (6 bases). Germline V gives CDR1 LGHDT, CDR2 YNNKEL (reference sequence). V shed 5 bases and J shed 0 bases, with 11 bases lying between them. There are 15 residues in the CDR3. The chain's CDR3 is CASSAGVFSGNTIYF. The CDR3 nucleotides read TGTGCCAGCAGCGCAGGGGTCTTCTCTGGAAACACCATATATTTT.

The V call is TRBV15, the J call TRBJ1-6, with 7 bases identical to TRBD1. Germline CDR1 reads LNHNV; CDR2 reads YYDKDF (reference sequence). V lost 5 bases, J lost 5 bases, and 3 bases stayed unmatched. The length of the CDR3 is 14 residues. CDR3 loop: CATSPGTDNSPLHF. The CDR3 bases are TGTGCCACCAGCCCCGGGACAGATAATTCACCCCTCCACTTT.

V is TRBV7-9 and J is TRBJ1-2; perhaps TRBD1 as D (5 bases). Looked up from germline, CDR1 is SEHNR and CDR2 is FQNEAQ (reference sequence). The CDR3 has 17 amino acids. Between the trimmed V and J ends, which lost 1 base and 0 bases, there was a span of 15 bases. The CDR3 DNA reads TGTGCCAGCAGCTTAGAGGCCGCGACAGTACCTAACTATGGCTACACCTTC. Encoded protein: CASSLEAATVPNYGYTF.